Following are 18 T cell receptor beta chains from one sample sequenced in a study of control samples from healthy donors and cancer patients. Using immunoSEQ multiplex PCR, the repertoire was profiled, and TCRdb retains in-frame clones only, with some absent. The sample holds fewer than 40,000 clones, roughly 92% seen once. Sequencing was performed on PBMCs. These receptors originate from a man aged 35 to 55 with colorectal cancer.

CDR3 residues: CASSPQFGGTEAFF. DNA for the CDR3: TGTGCCAGCTCACCACAATTTGGGGGGACTGAAGCTTTCTTT. The genes are TRBV18 and TRBJ1-1; weak D call: TRBD1 (5 bases). This CDR3 comprises 14 residues. V lost 1 base to trimming and J lost 5 bases, with 11 bases between them. Germline values: CDR1 KGHSH, CDR2 LQKENI. The full variable domain, with the rest looked up from reference TRBV18 and TRBJ1-1, is NAGVMQNPRHLVRRRGQEARLRCSPMKGHSHVYWYRQLPEEGLKFMVYLQKENIIDESGMPKERFSAEFPKEGPSILRIQQVVRGDSAAYFCASSPQFGGTEAFFGQGTRLTVV.

The chain has TRBV3-1 (or the pseudogene TRBV3-2) and TRBJ2-5; D not resolved. V lost 0 bases to trimming and J lost 6 bases, with 8 bases between them. CDR3 length: 13 amino acids. Germline V gives CDR1 LGHDT, CDR2 YNNKEL (reference sequence). CDR3 residues: CASSQDSSQTQYF. The CDR3 DNA reads TGTGCCAGCAGCCAAGATTCCAGTCAGACCCAGTACTTC.

The rearrangement uses TRBV11-3 and TRBJ2-3, with D possibly TRBD1 on 6 matching bases. There are 14 residues in the CDR3. In germline, CDR1 is SGHNT, CDR2 YENEEA. With 6 bases removed from V and 2 bases from J, the gap between germline ends came to 12 bases. The CDR3 sequence: CASSPGDPTDTQYF. For the CDR3, the DNA is TGTGCCAGCAGTCCAGGGGACCCCACAGATACGCAGTATTTT.

The chain joins TRBV12-3 or TRBV12-4 to TRBJ1-1, with 7 bases matching TRBD1. V shed 7 bases and J 4 bases; nucleotides not matched to a gene: 6. The CDR3 totals 13 residues. The chain's CDR3 is CASTQDRATEAFF. The CDR3 DNA sequence: TGTGCCAGCACCCAAGACAGGGCCACTGAAGCTTTCTTT.

V usage is TRBV11-2 and J usage is TRBJ2-7; D unresolved. CDR1 and CDR2 from the germline V gene are SGHAT and FQNNGV. The V end lost 2 bases, the J end lost 3 bases, and 14 bases lay between the germline ends. This CDR3 has 15 residues. Here the CDR3 DNA reads TGTGCCAGCAGCTTATCATCCGGGCTTAGCTACGAGCAGTACTTC. This sequence encodes CASSLSSGLSYEQYF. The complete variable domain, with remaining parts taken from reference TRBV11-2 and TRBJ2-7, reads EAGVAQSPRYKIIEKRQSVAFWCNPISGHATLYWYQQILGQGPKLLIQFQNNGVVDDSQLPKDRFSAERLKGVDSTLKIQPAKLEDSAVYLCASSLSSGLSYEQYFGPGTRLTVT.

This clone has more than one count but fewer than ten. The chain employs TRBV25-1 and TRBJ2-2; D may be TRBD2 (6 bases). The germline V and J ends were trimmed by 6 bases and 6 bases, with 11 bases remaining between them. This CDR3 spans 13 amino acids. The germline CDR1 and CDR2 sequences are MGHDK and SYGVNS. The CDR3 coding sequence is TGTGCCAGCAGAGGAGGGGAGGCCGGGGAGCTGTTTTTT. This encodes CASRGGEAGELFF.

The chain recombines TRBV14 with TRBJ2-3; D is perhaps TRBD2 (6 bases). V was pared by 4 bases and J by 0 bases, with 14 bases between. CDR1 and CDR2 (germline): SGHDN, FVKESK. This CDR3 region has 16 residues. The CDR3: CASSRGTYTSTDTQYF. The DNA of the CDR3 is TGTGCCAGCAGCCGGGGGACTTACACCAGCACAGATACGCAGTATTTT. The full variable domain, rest sourced from reference TRBV14 and TRBJ2-3, is EAGVTQFPSHSVIEKGQTVTLRCDPISGHDNLYWYRRVMGKEIKFLLHFVKESKQDESGMPNNRFLAERTGGTYSTLKVQPAELEDSGVYFCASSRGTYTSTDTQYFGPGTRLTVL.

The V and J genes are TRBV6-2 or TRBV6-3 and TRBJ2-7; TRBD2 matches 11 bases. The CDR3 totals 20 residues. Looked up from germline, CDR1 is MNHEY and CDR2 is SVGEGT. The trim removed 5 bases at V and 4 bases at J, leaving 22 bases unmatched. In DNA form, the CDR3 reads TGTGCCAGCAGTGCCCGAGGATTGGGACTAGCGGCCCCGAGGGGATACGAGCAGTACTTC. This codes for CASSARGLGLAAPRGYEQYF.

V is TRBV5-5 and J is TRBJ2-6; no definite D call. The CDR3 is 15 amino acids. Trimming stripped 2 bases from V and 2 bases from J, with 8 bases between. Germline loops: CDR1 SGHKS, CDR2 YYEKEE (reference sequence). CDR3 DNA: TGTGCCAGCAGCTTTAGGGTGACTGGGGCCAACGTCCTGACTTTC. Its protein is CASSFRVTGANVLTF. Variable domain in full (rest from reference TRBV5-5 and TRBJ2-6): DAGVTQSPTHLIKTRGQQVTLRCSPISGHKSVSWYQQVLGQGPQFIFQYYEKEERGRGNFPDRFSARQFPNYSSELNVNALLLGDSALYLCASSFRVTGANVLTFGAGSRLTVL.

The CDR3 loop reads CASSLSVGLNTEAFF. CDR3 bases: TGCGCCAGCAGCTTGAGTGTCGGCCTGAACACTGAAGCTTTCTTT. V and J are TRBV5-1 and TRBJ1-1, with no clear D. Per the germline V gene, CDR1 is SGHRS and CDR2 is YFSETQ. The CDR3 has 15 amino acids. V dropped 1 base and J dropped 0 bases, with 10 bases sitting between them.

The chain combines TRBV5-4 with TRBJ2-1; TRBD2 matches 7 bases. The CDR3 extends over 15 amino acids. The trim removed 0 bases at V and 4 bases at J, leaving 4 bases unmatched. CDR1 is SGHNT, CDR2 YYREEE, per germline (reference sequence). Written as DNA, the CDR3 is TGTGCCAGCAGCTTGGGGGACTACCCATACAATGAGCAGTTCTTC. The encoded protein is CASSLGDYPYNEQFF.

The rearrangement joins TRBV7-3 to TRBJ2-6; D is ambiguous. The germline CDR1 and CDR2 sequences are SGHTA and FQGTGA. Trimming stripped 2 bases from V and 0 bases from J, with 5 bases between. CDR3 length: 15 amino acids. The DNA of the CDR3 is TGTGCCAGCAGCTTAGACTTCTCTGGGGCCAACGTCCTGACTTTC. This translates into CASSLDFSGANVLTF. Drawing the rest from reference TRBV7-3 and TRBJ2-6, the complete variable domain is GAGVSQTPSNKVTEKGKYVELRCDPISGHTALYWYRQSLGQGPEFLIYFQGTGAADDSGLPNDRFFAVRPEGSVSTLKIQRTERGDSAVYLCASSLDFSGANVLTFGAGSRLTVL.

The rearrangement uses TRBV7-3 and TRBJ2-5; 10 bases match TRBD1. CDR1 and CDR2 (germline): SGHTA, FQGTGA. Germline trimming cut 6 bases from V and 7 bases from J; bases unmatched to any gene: 11. CDR3 length: 15 amino acids. The CDR3 reads CASSPSQTGGGTQYF. DNA for the CDR3: TGTGCCAGCAGTCCATCCCAGACAGGGGGCGGGACCCAGTACTTC.

The gene calls are TRBV5-4 and TRBJ2-1, with D perhaps TRBD2 (5 bases). V was pared by 4 bases and J by 7 bases, with 18 bases between. The CDR3 runs 15 residues. The germline CDR1 and CDR2 sequences are SGHNT and YYREEE (reference sequence). CDR3 sequence reads: CASSLRTARGNEQFF. The CDR3 coding sequence is TGTGCCAGCAGCCTCCGGACGGCCCGAGGGAATGAGCAGTTCTTC.

This chain joins TRBV4-3 and TRBJ2-7; 8 bases line up with TRBD1. CDR1 LGHNA and CDR2 YSLEER come from the germline V gene. Trimming removed 0 bases from V and 3 bases from J; junction bases left unmatched: 10. CDR3 size: 17 residues. In DNA form, the CDR3 reads TGCGCCAGCAGCCAAGATACCGACAGGGGCAGGGGCTACGAGCAGTACTTC. As protein: CASSQDTDRGRGYEQYF.

The chain carries TRBV6-5 and TRBJ1-1; TRBD1 agrees at 8 bases. The CDR3 is 13 amino acids. The V segment lost 4 bases and the J segment 4 bases; nucleotides outside the gene matches: 2. Germline V gene lookup returns CDR1 MNHEY and CDR2 SVGAGI. CDR3 sequence (DNA): TGTGCCAGCAGTTTAACAGGGGGCACTGAAGCTTTCTTT. Translating gives CASSLTGGTEAFF.

The chain joins TRBV5-1 to TRBJ1-2, with TRBD1 matching over 12 bases. CDR1 and CDR2 (germline): SGHRS, YFSETQ. This CDR3 region has 17 residues. Trimming took 3 bases from V and 6 from J; bases not matched to a gene: 12. The DNA of the CDR3 is TGCGCCAGCAGCTCATCCGGGACAGGGGGCGGGGAGGATGGCTACACCTTC. It codes for CASSSSGTGGGEDGYTF.

Remarks on this clone: Other DNA sequences from this sample encode an identical CDR3 as well. The rearrangement uses TRBV6-6 and TRBJ2-7, with D maybe TRBD2 (5 bases). This CDR3 contains 12 residues. Per the germline V gene, CDR1 is MNHNY and CDR2 is SVGAGI (reference sequence). V was trimmed by 2 bases and J by 5 bases, leaving 7 bases between them. CDR3 amino acids: CASSYAGNEQYF. CDR3 nucleotide sequence: TGTGCCAGCAGTTACGCCGGGAACGAGCAGTACTTC.